The 3 T cell receptor beta chains presented below share a single source sample, sequenced in a study of CD8+CD57+ T cells in acquired aplastic anemia. Genomic DNA was employed as the template in profiling TCR beta VDJ and CDR3. TCRdb independently ran MiXCR on the reads; one entry per CDR3 protein. The sample includes 190,000 or so distinct CDR3 sequences, 61% of them seen just once. Sequenced material: sorted CD4+, CD8+, or CD8+CD57+ T cells (not recorded which) from PBMCs. These receptor sequences come from a human donor in good health.

This clonotype has at least ten counts. This chain uses TRBV27 with TRBJ2-7; TRBD1 or TRBD2 may be the D gene (5 bases each). With 6 bases removed from V and 3 bases from J, the gap between germline ends came to 15 bases. Looked up from germline, CDR1 is MNHEY and CDR2 is SMNVEV (reference sequence). This CDR3 contains 14 residues. The CDR3 protein is CASSPRGSSYEQYF. CDR3 in DNA: TGTGCCAGCAGCCCGAGGGGAAGTAGCTACGAGCAGTACTTC.

As concerns this clonotype: At one end, the junction sequence differs from germline, possibly due to a read error. The V gene is TRBV5-1, the J gene TRBJ1-1; D perhaps matches TRBD1 (6 bases). Germline CDR1 is SGHRS and CDR2 is YFSETQ. The length of the CDR3 is 16 residues. The CDR3 reads CASSLIWGGFGTEAFF. The CDR3 DNA sequence: TGCGCCAGCAGCTTGATATGGGGGGGCTTTGGCACTGAGGCTTTCTTT.

The chain links TRBV20-1 to TRBJ2-7; D is ambiguous. V lost 3 bases, J lost 7 bases, and 13 bases lay in between. The CDR3 extends over 12 amino acids. Germline assignment: CDR1 DFQATT and CDR2 SNEGSKA (reference sequence). The CDR3 reads CSASLRAQEQYF. DNA of the CDR3: TGCAGTGCTAGTCTCCGGGCCCAAGAGCAGTACTTC.